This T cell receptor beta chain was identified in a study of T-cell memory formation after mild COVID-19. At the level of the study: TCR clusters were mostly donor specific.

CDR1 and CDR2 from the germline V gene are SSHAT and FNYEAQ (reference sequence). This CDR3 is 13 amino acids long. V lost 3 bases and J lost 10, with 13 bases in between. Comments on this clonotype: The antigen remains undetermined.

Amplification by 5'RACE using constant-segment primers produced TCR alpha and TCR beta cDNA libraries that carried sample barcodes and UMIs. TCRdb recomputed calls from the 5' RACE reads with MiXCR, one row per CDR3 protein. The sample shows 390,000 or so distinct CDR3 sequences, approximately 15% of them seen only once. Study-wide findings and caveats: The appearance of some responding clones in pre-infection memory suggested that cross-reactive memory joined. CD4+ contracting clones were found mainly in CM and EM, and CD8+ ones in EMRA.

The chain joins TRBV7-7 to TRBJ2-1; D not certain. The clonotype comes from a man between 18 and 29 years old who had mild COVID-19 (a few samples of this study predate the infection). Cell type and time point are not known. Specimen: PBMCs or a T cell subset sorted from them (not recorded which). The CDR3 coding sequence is TGTGCCAGCAGCTTCGGTGGGCTCGGGGAGCAGTTCTTC. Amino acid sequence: CASSFGGLGEQFF. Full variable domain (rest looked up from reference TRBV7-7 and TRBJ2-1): GAGVSQSPRYKVTKRGQDVTLRCDPISSHATLYWYQQALGQGPEFLTYFNYEAQPDKSGLPSDRFSAERPEGSISTLTIQRTEQRDSAMYRCASSFGGLGEQFFGPGTRLTVL.